The text below deals with one T cell receptor (beta chain). What it recognizes is unknown. Researchers ran the PCR with 60 Vbeta and 13 Jbeta primers. TCRdb's table, derived via immunoSEQ multiplex PCR, lists solely in-frame clones and lacks some. The sample gives approximately 130,000 clones, around 75% of which show up once; roughly 3.1% is in the top ten. From germline, CDR1 is MNHNY and CDR2 SVGAGI (reference sequence). The V segment lost 4 bases and the J segment 0 bases; nucleotides outside the gene matches: 3. This CDR3 comprises 16 residues. This entry is derived from a study of cytomegalovirus exposure and HLA in healthy donors. Overall study findings and caveats: Confirmation in vitro established that a few CMV-associated chains were specific for CMV antigens. Associated with HLA alleles at 0.05 false discovery rate in a later analysis were about 17,000 TCR beta sequences.

The rearrangement uses TRBV6-6 and TRBJ2-3; the match to TRBD2 covers 11 bases. The sequenced material came from PBMCs. This clonotype was sampled from a man aged 30-40 years in good health and CMV-seronegative. CDR3 region: CASSWGLAASTDTQYF. CDR3 sequence (DNA): TGTGCCAGCAGTTGGGGACTAGCGGCTAGCACAGATACGCAGTATTTT.